Sequencing of this T cell receptor beta chain was carried out in a study of identical twins. Healthy Caucasians, and only they, were the donors. V gave up 8 bases and J gave up 5 bases; unmatched junction bases: 10. The CDR3 contains 14 residues. This clonotype has just a few counts. TCRdb called the 5' RACE reads again in MiXCR, with one record for every CDR3 protein. The sample includes 700,000 or so distinct CDR3 sequences, 21% of them seen just once. The same data also contributed to another study, on T cells expressing NK-cell markers.

The V gene is TRBV12-3 or TRBV12-4, the J gene TRBJ1-1; 8 nucleotides agree with TRBD1. This sequence originates from a woman between 18 and 29 years old in good health. Source material: PBMCs. Here the CDR3 DNA reads TGTGCCAGCGGTGACAGGGGAGGTAGAACTGAAGCTTTCTTT. Amino acids: CASGDRGGRTEAFF.